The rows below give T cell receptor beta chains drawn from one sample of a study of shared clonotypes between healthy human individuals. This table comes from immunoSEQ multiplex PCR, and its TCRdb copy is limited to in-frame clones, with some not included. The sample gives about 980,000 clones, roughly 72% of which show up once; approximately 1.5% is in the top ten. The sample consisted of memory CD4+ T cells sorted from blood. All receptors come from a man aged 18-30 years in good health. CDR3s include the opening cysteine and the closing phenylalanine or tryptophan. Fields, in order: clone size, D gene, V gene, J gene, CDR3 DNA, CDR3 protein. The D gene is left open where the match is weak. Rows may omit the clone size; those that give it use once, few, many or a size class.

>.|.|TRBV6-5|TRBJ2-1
TGTGCCAGCAGTTACTCGGGGCGGAGCTCCTACAATGAGCAGTTCTTC
CASSYSGRSSYNEQFF
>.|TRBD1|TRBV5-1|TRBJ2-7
TGCGCCAGCAGCTTGTGGACAGGGATAGGCTACGAGCAGTACTTC
CASSLWTGIGYEQYF
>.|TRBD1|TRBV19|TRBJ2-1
TGTGCCGGGACAGCGAGCTCCTACAATGAGCAGTTCTTC
CAGTASSYNEQFF
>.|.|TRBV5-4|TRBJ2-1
TGTGCCAGCACAACCGGGACAACGAACAATGAGCAGTTCTTC
CASTTGTTNNEQFF
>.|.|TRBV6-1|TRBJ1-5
TGTGCCAGCAACTTAGGACAGCTTAGCAATCAGCCCCAGCATTTT
CASNLGQLSNQPQHF
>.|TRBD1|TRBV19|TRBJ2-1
TGTGCCAGTAGTAAACGAGCCCCGGGACAGGGAGACAATGAGCAGTTCTTC
CASSKRAPGQGDNEQFF
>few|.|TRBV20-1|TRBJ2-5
TGCAGTGCTAGGTATCAAGAGACCCAGTACTTC
CSARYQETQYF
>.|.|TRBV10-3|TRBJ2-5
TGTGCCATCAGCGATACTCATGGGGCCCAGTACTTC
CAISDTHGAQYF
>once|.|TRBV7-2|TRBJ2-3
TGTGCCAGCAGCTCTGATCGGCCAGGGAGCATTGAAGATACGCAGTATTTT
CASSSDRPGSIEDTQYF
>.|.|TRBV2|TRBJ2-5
TGTGCCAGCAGGGCCACAGGGGTTGGAGGGGAGACCCAGTACTTC
CASRATGVGGETQYF
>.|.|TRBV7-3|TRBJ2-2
TGTGCCAGCAGCTTAGACGGCAGCCTATTTACCGGGGAGCTGTTTTTT
CASSLDGSLFTGELFF
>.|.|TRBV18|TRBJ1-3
TGTGCCAGCTCACCATCGGGTACCCGAAACACCATATATTTT
CASSPSGTRNTIYF
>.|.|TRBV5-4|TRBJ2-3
TGTGCCAGCAGCTTGAGCCAGTGGGTAGATACGCAGTATTTT
CASSLSQWVDTQYF
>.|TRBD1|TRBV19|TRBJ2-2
TGTGCCAGTAGTAACTTTAGGACAGGGGGTACCGGGGAGCTGTTTTTT
CASSNFRTGGTGELFF
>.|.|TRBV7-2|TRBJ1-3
TGTGCCAGCAGCACCCGACACAGCTCTGGAAACACCATATATTTT
CASSTRHSSGNTIYF
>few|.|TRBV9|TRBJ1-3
TGTGCCAGCAGCGTAGATGGAGACACCATATATTTT
CASSVDGDTIYF
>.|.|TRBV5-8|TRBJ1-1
TGTGCCAGCAGCTTGGGACAGTTCTTTTCTGAAGCTTTCTTT
CASSLGQFFSEAFF
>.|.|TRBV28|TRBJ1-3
TGTGCCAGCAGTCCTACGCTCTCTGGAAACACCATATATTTT
CASSPTLSGNTIYF
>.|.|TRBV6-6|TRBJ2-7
TGTGCCAGCAGTTACTCGCCTTCTCGGGGCGAGCAGTACTTC
CASSYSPSRGEQYF
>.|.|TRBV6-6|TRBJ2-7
TGTGCCAGCAGGACCTTACAAAGCTACGAGCAGTACTTC
CASRTLQSYEQYF
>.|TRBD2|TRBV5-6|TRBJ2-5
TGTGCCAGCAGCTCGATGACTAGCAAGGAGACCCAGTACTTC
CASSSMTSKETQYF
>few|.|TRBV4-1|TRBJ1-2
TGCGCCAGCAGCCAAGAGACGACAGTGAACTATGGCTACACCTTC
CASSQETTVNYGYTF
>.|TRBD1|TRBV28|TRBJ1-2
TGTGCCAGCAGTGGGACAGGGGCTTTCTATGGCTACACCTTC
CASSGTGAFYGYTF
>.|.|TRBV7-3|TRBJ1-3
TGTGCCAGCAGCTTAGTCTTTGGAAACACCATATATTTT
CASSLVFGNTIYF
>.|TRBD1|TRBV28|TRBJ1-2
TGTGCCAGCAGAGTCACCGGGACAGGGGGCTATGGCTACACCTTC
CASRVTGTGGYGYTF
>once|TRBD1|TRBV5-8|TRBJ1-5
TGTGCCAGCAGCTTGGCCAGGGGGACAGGGCCCTATTATAGCAATCAGCCCCAGCATTTT
CASSLARGTGPYYSNQPQHF
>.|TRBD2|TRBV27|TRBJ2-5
TGTGCCAGCAGTTTAAAGGCGGGGGGCCTTCTTGGGGAGACCCAGTACTTC
CASSLKAGGLLGETQYF
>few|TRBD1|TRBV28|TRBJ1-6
TGTGCCAGCAGTCCATCACAGGGGCGGAATTCACCCCTCCACTTT
CASSPSQGRNSPLHF
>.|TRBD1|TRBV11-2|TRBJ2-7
TGTGCCAGCAGCTTACACGGACAGGGTTCCTACGAGCAGTACTTC
CASSLHGQGSYEQYF
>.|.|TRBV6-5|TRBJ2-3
TGTGCCAGCAGTCTGGACTGGGCTAGCACAGATACGCAGTATTTT
CASSLDWASTDTQYF
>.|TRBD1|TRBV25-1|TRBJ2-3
TGTGCCAGCAGTTGGCAGGGGGGCACAGATACGCAGTATTTT
CASSWQGGTDTQYF
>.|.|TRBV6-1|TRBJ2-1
TGTGCCAGCACGGGACGTAGCTCCTACAATGAGCAGTTCTTC
CASTGRSSYNEQFF
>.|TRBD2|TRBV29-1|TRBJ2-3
TGCAGCGCTGGAACTAGCGGGGGCCGGGGAGATACGCAGTATTTT
CSAGTSGGRGDTQYF
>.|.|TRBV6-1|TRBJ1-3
TGTGCCAGCAGACCGACGGCCACTGGAAACACCATATATTTT
CASRPTATGNTIYF
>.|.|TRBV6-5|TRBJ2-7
TGTGCCAGCAGTTACGGGGGGCGATACGAGCAGTACTTC
CASSYGGRYEQYF
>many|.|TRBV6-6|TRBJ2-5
TGTGCCAGCAGCTTCTACGTATCATGGGTCCAAGAGACCCAGTACTTC
CASSFYVSWVQETQYF
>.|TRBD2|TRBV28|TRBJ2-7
TGTGCCAGCAGTTTTCAAGCGGGGGGGACGAAGCAGTACTTC
CASSFQAGGTKQYF
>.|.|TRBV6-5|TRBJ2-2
TGTGCCAGCAGTTATTGGGGAAACACCGGGGAGCTGTTTTTT
CASSYWGNTGELFF
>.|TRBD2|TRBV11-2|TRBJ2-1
TGTGCCAGCAGCTTAGATGGCTGGGCTAGCGGGAGTGGGAATGAGCAGTTCTTC
CASSLDGWASGSGNEQFF
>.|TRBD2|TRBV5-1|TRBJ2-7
TGCGCCAGCAGCTTGCGAGCGGGGAGGTCTAACGAGCAGTACTTC
CASSLRAGRSNEQYF
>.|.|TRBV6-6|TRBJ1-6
TGTGCCAGCCTAGGAGGACAGTCGAATTCACCCCTCCACTTT
CASLGGQSNSPLHF
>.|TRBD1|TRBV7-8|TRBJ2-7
TGTGCCAGCAGGGCCGGGACAGGGGGGAACGAGCAGTACTTC
CASRAGTGGNEQYF
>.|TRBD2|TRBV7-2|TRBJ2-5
TGTGCCAGCAGCGATAGCGGGATAGTGACCCAGTACTTC
CASSDSGIVTQYF
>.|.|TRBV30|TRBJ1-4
TGTGCCTGGGCCGTGGGGGGCACTAATGAAAAACTGTTTTTT
CAWAVGGTNEKLFF
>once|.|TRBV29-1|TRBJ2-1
TGCAGCGTTTCCGGGACAGGGGGTAGCGGGAGGTACAATGAGCAGTTCTTC
CSVSGTGGSGRYNEQFF
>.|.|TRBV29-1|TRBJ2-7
TGCAGCGTATACGAGGTGGGGCCCTACGAGCAGTACTTC
CSVYEVGPYEQYF
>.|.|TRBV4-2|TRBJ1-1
TGTGCCAGCAGCCAAGATCTTGTCGGGTTCGGAGCTTTCTTT
CASSQDLVGFGAFF
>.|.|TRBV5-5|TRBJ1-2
TGTGCCAGCAGCTCGGGTCGCCATGGCTACACCTTC
CASSSGRHGYTF
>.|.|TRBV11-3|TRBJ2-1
TGTGCCAGCAGCCTAATGGGGTCCTACAATGAGCAGTTCTTC
CASSLMGSYNEQFF
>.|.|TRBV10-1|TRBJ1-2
TGCGCCAGCAGTGAACAGGGTGGCTACACCTTC
CASSEQGGYTF
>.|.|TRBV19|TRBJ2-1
TGTGCCAGTAAAAGCTCCGACTACAATGAGCAGTTCTTC
CASKSSDYNEQFF
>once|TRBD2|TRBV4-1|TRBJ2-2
TGCGCCAGCAGCCAAGAACCTAGCGGGGGGCCGAACACCGGGGAGCTGTTTTTT
CASSQEPSGGPNTGELFF
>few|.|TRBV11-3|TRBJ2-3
TGTGCCAGCAGCGTCAGTAGCACAGATACGCAGTATTTT
CASSVSSTDTQYF
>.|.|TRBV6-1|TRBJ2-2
TGTGCCACCCGCTGGACTGACACCGGGGAGCTGTTTTTT
CATRWTDTGELFF